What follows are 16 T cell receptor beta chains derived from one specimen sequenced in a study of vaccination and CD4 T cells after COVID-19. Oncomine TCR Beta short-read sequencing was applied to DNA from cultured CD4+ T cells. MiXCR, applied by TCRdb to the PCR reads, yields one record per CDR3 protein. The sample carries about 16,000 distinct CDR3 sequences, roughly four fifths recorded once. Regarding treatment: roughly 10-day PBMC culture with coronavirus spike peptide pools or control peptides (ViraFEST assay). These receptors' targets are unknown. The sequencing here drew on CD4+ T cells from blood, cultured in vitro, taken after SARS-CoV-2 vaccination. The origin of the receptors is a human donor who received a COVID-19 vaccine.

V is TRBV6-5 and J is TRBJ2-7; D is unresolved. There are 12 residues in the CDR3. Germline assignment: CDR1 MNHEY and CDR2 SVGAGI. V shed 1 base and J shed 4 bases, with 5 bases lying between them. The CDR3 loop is CASSYFGYEQYF. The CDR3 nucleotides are TGTGCCAGCAGTTACTTTGGGTACGAGCAGTACTTC.

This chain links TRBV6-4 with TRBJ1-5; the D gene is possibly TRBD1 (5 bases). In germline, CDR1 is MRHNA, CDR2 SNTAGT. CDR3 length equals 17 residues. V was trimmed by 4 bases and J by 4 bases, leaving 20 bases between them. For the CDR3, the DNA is TGTGCCAGCAGTGGACTCATCAGGGAGAGGGCAAATCAGCCCCAGCATTTT. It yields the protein CASSGLIRERANQPQHF.

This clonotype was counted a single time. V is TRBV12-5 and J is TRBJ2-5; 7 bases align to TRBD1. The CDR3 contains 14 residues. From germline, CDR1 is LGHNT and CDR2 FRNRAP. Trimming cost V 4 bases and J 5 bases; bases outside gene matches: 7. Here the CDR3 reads CASGSEQGPETQYF. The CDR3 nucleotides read TGTGCTAGTGGTTCGGAACAGGGGCCCGAGACCCAGTACTTC.

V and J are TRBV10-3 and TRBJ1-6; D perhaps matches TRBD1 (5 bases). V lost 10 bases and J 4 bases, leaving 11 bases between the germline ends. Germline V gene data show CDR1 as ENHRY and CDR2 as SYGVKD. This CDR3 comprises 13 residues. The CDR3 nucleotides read TGTGCCACAACGGGGGTTTATAATTCACCCCTCCACTTT. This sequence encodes CATTGVYNSPLHF.

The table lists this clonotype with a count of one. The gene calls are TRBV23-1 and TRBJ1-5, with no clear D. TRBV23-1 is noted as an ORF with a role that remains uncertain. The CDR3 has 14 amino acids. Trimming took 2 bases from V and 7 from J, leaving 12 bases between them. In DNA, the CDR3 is TGCGCCAGCAGTCAACATGGGCTGAGCCAGCCCCAGCATTTT. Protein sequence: CASSQHGLSQPQHF.

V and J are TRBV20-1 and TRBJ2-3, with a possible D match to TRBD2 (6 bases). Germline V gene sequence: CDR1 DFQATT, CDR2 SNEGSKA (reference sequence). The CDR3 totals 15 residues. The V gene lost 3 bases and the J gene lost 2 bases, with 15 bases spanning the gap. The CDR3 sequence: CSASARRGYTDTQYF. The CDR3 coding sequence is TGCAGTGCTAGTGCCCGGAGGGGCTACACAGATACGCAGTATTTT.

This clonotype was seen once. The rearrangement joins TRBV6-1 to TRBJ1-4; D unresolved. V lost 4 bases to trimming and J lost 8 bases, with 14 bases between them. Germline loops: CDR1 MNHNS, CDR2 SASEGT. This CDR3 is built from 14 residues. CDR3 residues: CASSATGNGEKLFF. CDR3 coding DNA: TGTGCCAGCAGTGCTACCGGGAACGGGGAAAAACTGTTTTTT.

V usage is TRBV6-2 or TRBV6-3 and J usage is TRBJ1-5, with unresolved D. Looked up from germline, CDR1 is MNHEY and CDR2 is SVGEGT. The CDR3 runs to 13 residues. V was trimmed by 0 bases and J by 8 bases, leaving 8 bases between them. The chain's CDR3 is CASSYSGGEPQHF. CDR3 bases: TGTGCCAGCAGTTACTCGGGAGGAGAGCCCCAGCATTTT.

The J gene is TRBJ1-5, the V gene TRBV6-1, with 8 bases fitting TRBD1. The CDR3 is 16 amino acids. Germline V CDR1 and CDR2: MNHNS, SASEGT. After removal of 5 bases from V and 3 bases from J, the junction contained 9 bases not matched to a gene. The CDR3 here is CASSRAQGANNQPQHF. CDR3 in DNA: TGTGCCAGCAGTCGCGCTCAGGGGGCGAACAATCAGCCCCAGCATTTT.

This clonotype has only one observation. Written as DNA, the CDR3 is TGCAGTGCTAGAGATGGGGCATTGGACACCGGGGAGCTGTTTTTT. It specifies CSARDGALDTGELFF. The chain employs TRBV20-1 and TRBJ2-2; D is perhaps TRBD1 (5 bases). Germline CDR1 is DFQATT and CDR2 is SNEGSKA (reference sequence). The CDR3 covers 15 residues. V was cut by 0 bases and J by 3 bases, with 11 bases left in between.

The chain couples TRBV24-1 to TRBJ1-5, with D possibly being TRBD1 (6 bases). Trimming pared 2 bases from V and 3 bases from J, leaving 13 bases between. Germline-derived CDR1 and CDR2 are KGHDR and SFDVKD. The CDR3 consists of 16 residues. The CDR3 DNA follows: TGTGCCACCAGTGATTCCCTGACAGGACCCAATCAGCCCCAGCATTTT. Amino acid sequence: CATSDSLTGPNQPQHF.

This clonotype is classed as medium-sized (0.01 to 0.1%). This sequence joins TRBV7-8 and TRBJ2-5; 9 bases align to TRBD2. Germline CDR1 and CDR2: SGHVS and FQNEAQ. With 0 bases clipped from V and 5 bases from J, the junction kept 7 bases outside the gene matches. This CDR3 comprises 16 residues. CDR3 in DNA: TGTGCCAGCAGCTTAGCGCTTAGCGGGGGTCCGGAGACCCAGTACTTC. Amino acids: CASSLALSGGPETQYF.

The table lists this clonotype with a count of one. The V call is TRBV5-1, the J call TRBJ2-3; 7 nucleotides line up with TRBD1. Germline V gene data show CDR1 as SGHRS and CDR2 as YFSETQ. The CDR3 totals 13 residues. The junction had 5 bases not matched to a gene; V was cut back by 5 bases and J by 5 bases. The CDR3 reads CASRRDSEDTQYF. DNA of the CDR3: TGCGCCAGCAGGAGGGACAGTGAAGATACGCAGTATTTT. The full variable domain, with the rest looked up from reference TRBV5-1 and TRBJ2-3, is KAGVTQTPRYLIKTRGQQVTLSCSPISGHRSVSWYQQTPGQGLQFLFEYFSETQRNKGNFPGRFSGRQFSNSRSEMNVSTLELGDSALYLCASRRDSEDTQYFGPGTRLTVL.

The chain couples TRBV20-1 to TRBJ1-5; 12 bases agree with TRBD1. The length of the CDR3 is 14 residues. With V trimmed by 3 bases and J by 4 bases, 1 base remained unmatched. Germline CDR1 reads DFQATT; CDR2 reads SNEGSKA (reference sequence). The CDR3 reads CSARGQGANQPQHF. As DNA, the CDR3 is TGCAGTGCTAGGGGACAGGGGGCAAATCAGCCCCAGCATTTT.

The CDR3 DNA reads as TGTGCCAGCAGTCTCCGACAGGAGGCGAACACCGGGGAGCTGTTTTTT. Protein product: CASSLRQEANTGELFF. V and J are TRBV6-1 and TRBJ2-2, with a possible D match to TRBD1 (6 bases). This CDR3 comprises 16 residues. V lost 5 bases, J lost 0 bases, and 13 bases lay in between. CDR1 and CDR2 (germline): MNHNS, SASEGT.

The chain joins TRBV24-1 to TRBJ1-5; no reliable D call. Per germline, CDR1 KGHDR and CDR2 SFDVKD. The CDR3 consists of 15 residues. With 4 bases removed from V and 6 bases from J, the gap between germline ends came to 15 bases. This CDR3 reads CATSDNTEPGQPQHF. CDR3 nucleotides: TGTGCCACCAGTGACAACACGGAGCCGGGTCAGCCCCAGCATTTT.